One sample yielded the 8 T cell receptor beta chains listed below, sequenced in a study of identical twins. TCRdb re-called the 5' RACE reads through MiXCR, storing one row per CDR3 protein. The sample includes around 160,000 distinct CDR3 sequences, 3.5% seen only once; the top ten take around 8%. The specimen sequenced was memory T cells sorted from blood. Receptors were obtained from a man aged 18 to 29 in good health.

This clonotype was found many times. CDR3 protein: CASSLTGTGGSSPLHF. CDR3 nucleotides: TGCGCCAGCAGCTTGACCGGGACAGGAGGAAGTTCACCCCTCCACTTT. The rearrangement uses TRBV5-1 and TRBJ1-6, with 8 bases aligning to TRBD1. The CDR3 length is 16 residues. V was pared by 1 base and J by 9 bases, with 9 bases of the junction left unmatched. Germline-derived CDR1 and CDR2 are SGHRS and YFSETQ. The full variable domain, its missing parts supplied by reference TRBV5-1 and TRBJ1-6, is KAGVTQTPRYLIKTRGQQVTLSCSPISGHRSVSWYQQTPGQGLQFLFEYFSETQRNKGNFPGRFSGRQFSNSRSEMNVSTLELGDSALYLCASSLTGTGGSSPLHFGNGTRLTVT.

In its sample, this clonotype is medium-sized. The rearrangement joins TRBV29-1 to TRBJ2-5; D is undetermined. Per the germline V gene, CDR1 is SQVTM and CDR2 is ANQGSEA. This CDR3 spans 13 amino acids. The V and J ends lost 4 bases and 3 bases respectively, with 12 bases between them. The chain's CDR3 is CSVVFLTEETQYF. The CDR3 DNA reads TGCAGCGTTGTTTTCTTGACGGAAGAGACCCAGTACTTC.

This clonotype has ten or more counts. V gene TRBV29-1 combines with J gene TRBJ2-2; 8 nucleotides match TRBD1. V lost 3 bases to trimming and J lost 6 bases; unmatched junction nucleotides: 6. Germline V lookup: CDR1 SQVTM, CDR2 ANQGSEA. The CDR3 consists of 14 residues. CDR3 bases: TGCAGCGTTGATATCCAGGGGGCTGCCGGGGAGCTGTTTTTT. This translates into CSVDIQGAAGELFF.

This clonotype was counted many times. This chain connects TRBV6-5 to TRBJ2-3, with a weak D call TRBD2 (5 bases). This CDR3 contains 15 residues. The germline V and J ends were trimmed by 2 bases and 4 bases, with 13 bases remaining between them. Germline V gives CDR1 MNHEY, CDR2 SVGAGI. For the CDR3, the DNA is TGTGCCAGCAGTTACGAGGGTTCGGGCCCAGATACGCAGTATTTT. This codes for CASSYEGSGPDTQYF.

The sample holds many counts of this clonotype. The chain carries TRBV27 and TRBJ2-2; D gene unclear. This CDR3 has 14 residues. V gave up 3 bases and J gave up 4 bases, with 9 bases separating them. From germline, CDR1 is MNHEY and CDR2 SMNVEV (reference sequence). In DNA, the CDR3 is TGTGCCAGCAGTTTTATGGGCCCCACCGGGGAGCTGTTTTTT. Translated, it gives CASSFMGPTGELFF.

This clonotype came up many times. The chain links TRBV28 to TRBJ2-4, with 7 bases lining up with TRBD1. The V gene's germline CDR1 is MDHEN and CDR2 SYDVKM. The CDR3 consists of 22 residues. Germline trimming cut 2 bases from V and 1 base from J; bases unmatched to any gene: 23. CDR3 bases: TGTGCCAGCAGTTTACTGCTTACTTACGCAAGGGACAGCTTGAGGGCCAAAAACATTCAGTACTTC. Amino acids: CASSLLLTYARDSLRAKNIQYF.

This clonotype was detected ten times or more. The chain recombines TRBV9 with TRBJ2-5, with TRBD1 identical over 7 bases. After removal of 2 bases from V and 5 bases from J, the junction contained 12 bases not matched to a gene. The germline gives CDR1 SGDLS, CDR2 YYNGEE. The CDR3 totals 16 residues. CDR3 bases: TGTGCCAGCAGCGTCACAAGACAGGGATTGCGGGAGACCCAGTACTTC. It is translated as CASSVTRQGLRETQYF.

This clonotype came up many times. The V call is TRBV5-5, the J call TRBJ1-1; the D gene is possibly TRBD1 (5 bases). CDR3 length: 12 residues. The germline CDR1 and CDR2 sequences are SGHKS and YYEKEE (reference sequence). V was cut by 4 bases and J by 5 bases, with 9 bases left in between. This CDR3 is CASSPRQTEAFF. CDR3 DNA sequence: TGTGCCAGCAGCCCAAGACAGACTGAAGCTTTCTTT.